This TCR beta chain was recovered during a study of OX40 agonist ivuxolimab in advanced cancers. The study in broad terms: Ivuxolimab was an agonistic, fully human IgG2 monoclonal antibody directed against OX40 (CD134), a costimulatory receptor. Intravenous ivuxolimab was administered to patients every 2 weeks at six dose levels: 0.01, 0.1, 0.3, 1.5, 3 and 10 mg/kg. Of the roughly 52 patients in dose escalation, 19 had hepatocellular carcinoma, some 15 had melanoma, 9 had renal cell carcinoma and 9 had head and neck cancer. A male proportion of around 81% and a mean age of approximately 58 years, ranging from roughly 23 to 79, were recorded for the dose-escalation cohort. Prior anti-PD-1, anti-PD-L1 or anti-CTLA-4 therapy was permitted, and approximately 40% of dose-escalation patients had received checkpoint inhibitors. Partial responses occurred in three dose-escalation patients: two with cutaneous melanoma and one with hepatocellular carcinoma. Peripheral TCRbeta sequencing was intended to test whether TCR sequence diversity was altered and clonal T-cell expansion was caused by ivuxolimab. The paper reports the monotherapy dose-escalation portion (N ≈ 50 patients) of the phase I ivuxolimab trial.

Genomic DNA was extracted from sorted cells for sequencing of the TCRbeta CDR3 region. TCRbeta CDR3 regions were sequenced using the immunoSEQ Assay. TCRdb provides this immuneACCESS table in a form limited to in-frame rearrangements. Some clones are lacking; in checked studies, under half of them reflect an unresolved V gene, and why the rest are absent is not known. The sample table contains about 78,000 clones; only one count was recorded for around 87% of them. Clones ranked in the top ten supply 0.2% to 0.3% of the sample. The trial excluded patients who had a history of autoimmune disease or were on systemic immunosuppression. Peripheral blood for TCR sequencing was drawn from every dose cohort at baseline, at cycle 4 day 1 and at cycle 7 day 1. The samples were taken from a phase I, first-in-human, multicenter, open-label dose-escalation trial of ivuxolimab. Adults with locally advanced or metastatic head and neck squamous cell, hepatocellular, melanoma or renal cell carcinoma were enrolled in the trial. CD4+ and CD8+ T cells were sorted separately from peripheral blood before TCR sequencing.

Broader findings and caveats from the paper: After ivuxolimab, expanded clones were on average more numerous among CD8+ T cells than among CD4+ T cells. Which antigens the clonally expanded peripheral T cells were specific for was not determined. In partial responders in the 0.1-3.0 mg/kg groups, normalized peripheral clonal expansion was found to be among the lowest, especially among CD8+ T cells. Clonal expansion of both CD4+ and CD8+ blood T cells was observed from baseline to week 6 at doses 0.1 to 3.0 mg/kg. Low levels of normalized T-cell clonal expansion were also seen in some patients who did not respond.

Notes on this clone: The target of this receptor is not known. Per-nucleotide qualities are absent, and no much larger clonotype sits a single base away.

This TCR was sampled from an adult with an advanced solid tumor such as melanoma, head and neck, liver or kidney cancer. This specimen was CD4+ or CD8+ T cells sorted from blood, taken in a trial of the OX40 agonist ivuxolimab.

The CDR3 protein: CASSLWGEQFF. DNA sequence: TGTGCCAGCAGTTTATGGGGTGAGCAGTTCTTC. The rearrangement joined TRBV27 to TRBJ2-1; the D gene cannot be named for sure. The CDR3 holds 11 amino acids from the cysteine to the phenylalanine. CDR3 DNA is the only sequence kept; it has 33 bases, read in frame from the first base. The germline V gene encodes CDR1 MNHEY and CDR2 SMNVEV (reference sequence). The germline ends are 4 bases apart after V is trimmed by 1 base and J by 9 bases.